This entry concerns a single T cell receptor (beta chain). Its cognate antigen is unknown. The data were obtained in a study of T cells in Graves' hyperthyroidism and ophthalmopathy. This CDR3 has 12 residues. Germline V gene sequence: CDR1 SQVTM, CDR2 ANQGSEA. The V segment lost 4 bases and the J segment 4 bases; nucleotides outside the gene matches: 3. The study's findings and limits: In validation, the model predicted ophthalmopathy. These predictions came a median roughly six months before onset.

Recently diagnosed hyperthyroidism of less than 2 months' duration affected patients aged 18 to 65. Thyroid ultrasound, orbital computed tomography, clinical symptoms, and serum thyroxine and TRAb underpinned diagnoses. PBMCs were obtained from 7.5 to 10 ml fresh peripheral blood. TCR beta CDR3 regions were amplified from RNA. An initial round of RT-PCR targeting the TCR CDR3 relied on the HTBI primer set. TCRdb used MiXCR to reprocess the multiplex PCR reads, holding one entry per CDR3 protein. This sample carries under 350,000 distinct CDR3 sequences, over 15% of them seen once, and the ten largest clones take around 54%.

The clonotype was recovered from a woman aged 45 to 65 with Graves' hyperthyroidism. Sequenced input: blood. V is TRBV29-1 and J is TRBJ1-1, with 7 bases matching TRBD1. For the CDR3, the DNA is TGCAGCGTTGGCAGGGGGGCCACTGAAGCTTTCTTT. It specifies CSVGRGATEAFF.